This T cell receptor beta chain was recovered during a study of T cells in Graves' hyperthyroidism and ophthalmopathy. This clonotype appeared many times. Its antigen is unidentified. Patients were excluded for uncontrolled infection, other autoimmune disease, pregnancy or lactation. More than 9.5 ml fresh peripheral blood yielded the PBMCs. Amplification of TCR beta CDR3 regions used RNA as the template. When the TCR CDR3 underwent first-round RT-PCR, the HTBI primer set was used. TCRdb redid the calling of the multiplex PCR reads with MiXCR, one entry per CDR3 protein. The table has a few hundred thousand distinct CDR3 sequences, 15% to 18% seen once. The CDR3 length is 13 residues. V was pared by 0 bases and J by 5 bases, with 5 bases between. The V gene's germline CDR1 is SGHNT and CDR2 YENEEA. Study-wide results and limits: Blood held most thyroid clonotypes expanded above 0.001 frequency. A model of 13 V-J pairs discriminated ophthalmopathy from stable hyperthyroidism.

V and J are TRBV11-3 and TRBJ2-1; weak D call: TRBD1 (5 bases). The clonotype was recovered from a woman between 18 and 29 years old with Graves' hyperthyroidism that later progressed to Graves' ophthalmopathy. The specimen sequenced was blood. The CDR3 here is CASSLEQDNEQFF. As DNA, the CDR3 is TGTGCCAGCAGCTTAGAACAGGACAATGAGCAGTTCTTC.